A selection of T cell receptor beta chains follows, all from one sample in a study of T cells after yellow fever vaccination. TCRdb called the 5' RACE reads again in MiXCR, with one record for every CDR3 protein. The sample carries approximately 61,000 distinct CDR3 sequences, approximately 7% recorded once. This material consisted of CD8+ T cells sorted from PBMCs, taken on the day of the first yellow fever vaccination. The source of these receptors is a man younger than 35 who received the YFV17D yellow fever vaccine. CDR3s include the opening cysteine and the closing phenylalanine or tryptophan. The listing skips clone size in some rows; elsewhere it reads once, few, many or a size class.

j_call cdr3_length clone_size v_call cdr3_aa
TRBJ1-3 11 many TRBV25-1 CASRVGNTIYF
TRBJ2-1 17 many TRBV14 CASSHRRLAGGNNEQFF
TRBJ2-7 11 few TRBV7-9 CASSLTYEQYF
TRBJ2-3 13 - TRBV12-3/TRBV12-4 CASSRPEWDTQYF
TRBJ2-7 16 many TRBV7-2 CASSFFMGRSSYEQYF
TRBJ1-2 14 many TRBV7-9 CASSLGAGLYGYTF
TRBJ2-1 10 - TRBV29-1 CSVGTPMQFF
TRBJ2-1 16 - TRBV7-9 CASSRTGLGPPHEQFF
TRBJ1-2 15 many TRBV12-3/TRBV12-4 CASSLARQGNYGYTF
TRBJ1-2 14 many TRBV12-3/TRBV12-4 CASTGGRGNDGYTF